A single T cell receptor (beta chain) is shown here with its context. The antigen is undetermined. The sample belongs to a study of shared clonotypes between healthy human individuals. Notes on the study in general: Clonotype sharing across donors was expected to vary with sequencing depth.

Clones were sequenced by immunoSEQ multiplex PCR, and TCRdb holds only the in-frame ones, with some missing. The table shows some 490,000 clones, with about 78% occurring only once. Unmatched junction bases numbered 8, after V lost 3 bases and J lost 8 bases. The CDR3 runs 14 residues. Germline V gene lookup returns CDR1 LNHDA and CDR2 SQIVND (reference sequence). Material for sequencing was PBMCs. This clonotype was obtained from a woman between 40 and 50 years old in good health. Some clones in this sample may be carry-over from other donors' samples. The chain employs TRBV19 and TRBJ1-2, with 8 bases aligning to TRBD1. The CDR3 loop is CASSIDRGMGGYTF. The CDR3 region has the DNA TGTGCCAGTAGTATCGACAGGGGCATGGGGGGCTACACCTTC.